Sequencing of this TCR beta chain was carried out in a study of blood T cell repertoires in COVID-19. The overall study: Some COVID-19 samples were acute and others convalescent; all came from the United States, Italy and Spain. PBMCs, B-cell-depleted T cells, or T cells were the source of the cDNA or gDNA that made up the material.

V was shortened by 4 bases and J by 3 bases, with 12 bases between the two germline ends. The germline V gene encodes CDR1 LGHDT and CDR2 YNNKEL (reference sequence). The CDR3 totals 14 residues. Methods used by the authors: From reference gene primer amplification, estimates of nucleated cell counts were derived. Clones were sequenced by immunoSEQ multiplex PCR, and TCRdb holds only the in-frame ones, with some missing. D and trimming come from the DNA, and the V and J calls and clone size come from that table. In the table there are 200,000 or so clones, 65% to 85% of which are singletons. This TCR derives from a man aged 55-75 years with active or convalescent COVID-19. The V and J genes are TRBV3-1 (or the pseudogene TRBV3-2) and TRBJ2-5, with D possibly being TRBD1 (7 bases). What was sequenced was peripheral blood. This CDR3 is CASSRTGGEETQYF. DNA of the CDR3: TGTGCCAGCAGCCGGACAGGAGGGGAAGAGACCCAGTACTTC.